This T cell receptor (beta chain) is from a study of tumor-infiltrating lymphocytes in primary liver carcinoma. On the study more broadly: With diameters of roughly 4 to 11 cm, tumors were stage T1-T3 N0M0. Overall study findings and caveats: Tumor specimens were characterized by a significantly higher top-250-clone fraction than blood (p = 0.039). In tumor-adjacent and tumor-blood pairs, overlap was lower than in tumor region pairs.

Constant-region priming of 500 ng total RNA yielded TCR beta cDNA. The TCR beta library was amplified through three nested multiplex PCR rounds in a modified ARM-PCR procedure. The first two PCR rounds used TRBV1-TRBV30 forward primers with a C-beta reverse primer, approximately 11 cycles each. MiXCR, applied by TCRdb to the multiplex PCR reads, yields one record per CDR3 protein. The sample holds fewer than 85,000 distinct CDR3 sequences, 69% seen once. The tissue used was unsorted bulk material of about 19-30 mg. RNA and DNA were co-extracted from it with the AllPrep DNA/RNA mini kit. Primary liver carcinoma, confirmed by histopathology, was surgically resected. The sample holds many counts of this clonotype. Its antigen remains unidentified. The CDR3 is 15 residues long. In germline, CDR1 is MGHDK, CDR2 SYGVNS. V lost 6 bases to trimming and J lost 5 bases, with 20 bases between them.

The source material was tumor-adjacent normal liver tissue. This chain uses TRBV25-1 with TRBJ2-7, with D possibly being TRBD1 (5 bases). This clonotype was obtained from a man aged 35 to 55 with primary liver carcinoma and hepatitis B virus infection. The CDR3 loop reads CASRGNAGSVNEQYF. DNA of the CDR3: TGTGCCAGCAGAGGTAATGCAGGGTCCGTGAACGAGCAGTACTTC.